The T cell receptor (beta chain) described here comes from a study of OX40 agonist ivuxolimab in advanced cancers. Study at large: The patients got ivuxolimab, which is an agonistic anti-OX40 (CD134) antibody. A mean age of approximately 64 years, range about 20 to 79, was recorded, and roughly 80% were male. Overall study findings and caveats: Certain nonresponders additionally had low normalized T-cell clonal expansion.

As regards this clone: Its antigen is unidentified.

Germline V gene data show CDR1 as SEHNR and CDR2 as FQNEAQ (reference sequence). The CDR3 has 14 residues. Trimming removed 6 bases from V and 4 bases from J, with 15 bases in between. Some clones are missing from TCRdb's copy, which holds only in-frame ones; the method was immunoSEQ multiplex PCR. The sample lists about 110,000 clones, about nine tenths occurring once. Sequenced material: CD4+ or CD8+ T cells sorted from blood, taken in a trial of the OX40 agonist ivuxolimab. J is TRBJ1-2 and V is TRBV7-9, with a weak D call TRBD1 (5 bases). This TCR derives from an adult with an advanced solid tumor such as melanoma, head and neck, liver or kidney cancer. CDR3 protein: CASRVGTSGYGYTF. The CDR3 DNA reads TGTGCCAGCAGGGTGGGGACCAGCGGCTATGGCTACACCTTC. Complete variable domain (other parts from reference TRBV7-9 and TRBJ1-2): DTGVSQNPRHKITKRGQNVTFRCDPISEHNRLYWYRQTLGQGPEFLTYFQNEAQLEKSRLLSDRFSAERPKGSFSTLEIQRTEQGDSAMYLCASRVGTSGYGYTFGSGTRLTVV.